This entry is about one TCR beta chain. What this receptor recognizes is not known. No much larger clonotype is one base removed from it; base qualities were not supplied. This specimen comes from a study of T cell changes during pregnancy in multiple sclerosis (dated by TCRdb to the late 2010s). Notes on the research overall: Changes in the T cell repertoire over the course of pregnancy were examined in this study in women with multiple sclerosis.

From a lookup of the germline V gene, CDR1 and CDR2 are MDHEN and SYDVKM. V is pruned by 2 bases and J by 8 bases, leaving 12 bases of the junction without a gene match. The CDR3 measures 18 amino acids from cysteine to phenylalanine. The read is trimmed to its CDR3 DNA, 54 bases read in frame from base 1. The receptor library was made with the immunoSEQ multiplex PCR assay. What TCRdb holds here is the immuneACCESS table cut down to in-frame rearrangements. Part of the clones is not present; checked against another copy, under half of the missing clones reflect an unresolved V gene, and the others are unexplained. The sample table records 35,000 to 45,000 clones; around 90% of these occur just once. The ten largest clones add up to around 0.45% of the sample.

The specimen comprised CD4+ T cells from peripheral blood mononuclear cells, sampled in the third trimester of pregnancy. The V and J segments used are TRBV28 and TRBJ2-1; 13 of the junction bases match TRBD2. This sequence was found in a female donor with multiple sclerosis, enrolled in a pregnancy study. The nucleotide sequence is given as TGTGCCAGCAGTTTAGGGAGACTAGCGGGAGGCGGTGGGGATGAGCAGTTCTTC. Its product reads: CASSLGRLAGGGGDEQFF. The CDR3 plus the reference TRBV28 and TRBJ2-1 genes for the other parts give the full variable domain: DVKVTQSSRYLVKRTGEKVFLECVQDMDHENMFWYRQDPGLGLRLIYFSYDVKMKEKGDIPEGYSVSREKKERFSLILESASTNQTSMYLCASSLGRLAGGGGDEQFFGPGTRLTVL.